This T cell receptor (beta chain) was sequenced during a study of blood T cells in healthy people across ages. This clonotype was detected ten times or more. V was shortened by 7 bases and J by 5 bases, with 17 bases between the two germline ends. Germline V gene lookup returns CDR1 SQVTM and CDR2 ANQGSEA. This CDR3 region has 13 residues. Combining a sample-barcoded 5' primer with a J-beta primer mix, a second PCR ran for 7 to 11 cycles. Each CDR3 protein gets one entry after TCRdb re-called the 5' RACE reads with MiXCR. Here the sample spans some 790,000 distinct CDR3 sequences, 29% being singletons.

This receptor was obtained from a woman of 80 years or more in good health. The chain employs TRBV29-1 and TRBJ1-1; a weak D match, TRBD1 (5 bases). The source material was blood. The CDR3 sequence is CSDANRRGTEAFF. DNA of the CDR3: TGCAGCGATGCCAATAGGAGGGGAACTGAAGCTTTCTTT.